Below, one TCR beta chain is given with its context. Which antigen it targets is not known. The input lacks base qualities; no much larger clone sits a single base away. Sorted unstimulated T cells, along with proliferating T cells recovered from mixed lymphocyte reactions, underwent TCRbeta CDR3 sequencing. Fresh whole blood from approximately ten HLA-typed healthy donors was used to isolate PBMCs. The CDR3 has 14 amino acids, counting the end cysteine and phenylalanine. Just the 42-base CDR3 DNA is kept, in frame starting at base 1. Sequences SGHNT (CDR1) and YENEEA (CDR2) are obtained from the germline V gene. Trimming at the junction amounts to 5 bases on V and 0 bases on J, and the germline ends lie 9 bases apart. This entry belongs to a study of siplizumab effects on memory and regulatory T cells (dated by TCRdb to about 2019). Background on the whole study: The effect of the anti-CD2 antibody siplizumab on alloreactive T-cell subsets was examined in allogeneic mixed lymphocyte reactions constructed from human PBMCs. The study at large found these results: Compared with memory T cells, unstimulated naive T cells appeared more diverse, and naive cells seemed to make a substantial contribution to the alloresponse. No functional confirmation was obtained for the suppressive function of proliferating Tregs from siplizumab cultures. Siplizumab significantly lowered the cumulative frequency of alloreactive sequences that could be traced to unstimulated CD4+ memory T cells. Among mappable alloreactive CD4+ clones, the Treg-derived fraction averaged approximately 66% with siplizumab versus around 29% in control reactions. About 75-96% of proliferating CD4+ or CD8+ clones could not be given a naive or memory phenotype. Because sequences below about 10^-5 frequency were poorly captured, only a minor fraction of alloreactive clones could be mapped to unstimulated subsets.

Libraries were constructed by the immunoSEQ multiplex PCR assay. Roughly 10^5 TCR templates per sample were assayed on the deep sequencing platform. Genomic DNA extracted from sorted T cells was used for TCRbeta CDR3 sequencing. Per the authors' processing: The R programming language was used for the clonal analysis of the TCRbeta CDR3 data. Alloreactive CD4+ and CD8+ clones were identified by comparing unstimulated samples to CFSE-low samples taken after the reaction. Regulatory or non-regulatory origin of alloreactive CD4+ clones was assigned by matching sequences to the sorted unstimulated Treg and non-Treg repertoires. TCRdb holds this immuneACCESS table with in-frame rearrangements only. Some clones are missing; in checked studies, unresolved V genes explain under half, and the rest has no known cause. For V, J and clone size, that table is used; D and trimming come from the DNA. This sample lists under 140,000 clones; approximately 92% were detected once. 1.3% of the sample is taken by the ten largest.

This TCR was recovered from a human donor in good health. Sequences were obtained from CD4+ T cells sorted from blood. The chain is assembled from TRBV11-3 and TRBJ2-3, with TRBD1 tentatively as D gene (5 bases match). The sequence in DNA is TGTGCCAGCAGCGTCGGACAAAGCACAGATACGCAGTATTTT. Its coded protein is CASSVGQSTDTQYF.